Listed below are T cell receptor beta chains from one sample, sequenced in a study of cytomegalovirus exposure and HLA in healthy donors. Clones were read by immunoSEQ multiplex PCR, and TCRdb kept only the in-frame ones, dropping some. This sample has 180,000 or so clones; around 80% occur once, and the top ten carry 0.75% to 0.9%. The specimen sequenced was PBMCs. The receptors were gathered from a woman younger than 35 in good health and CMV-seronegative. The CDR3 runs from the conserved cysteine through the conserved F or W. The order of the fields is J gene, D gene, V gene, clone size, CDR3 protein, CDR3 DNA. D genes are given only for firm matches. Size values are once, few and many counts, or a class for expanded clones, and some rows have none.

j_call: TRBJ2-3
d_call: TRBD1
v_call: TRBV10-3
clone_size: NA
cdr3_aa: CATWGQGLSHSTDTQYF
cdr3_nt: TGTGCCACTTGGGGACAGGGACTATCTCACAGCACAGATACGCAGTATTTT

j_call: TRBJ2-1
d_call: TRBD2
v_call: TRBV29-1
clone_size: NA
cdr3_aa: CSALTSGRRGEQFF
cdr3_nt: TGCAGCGCACTTACTAGCGGGAGACGGGGTGAGCAGTTCTTC

j_call: TRBJ1-5
d_call: NA
v_call: TRBV9
clone_size: NA
cdr3_aa: CASSRGTNQPQHF
cdr3_nt: TGTGCCAGCAGCCGGGGGACCAATCAGCCCCAGCATTTT

j_call: TRBJ1-5
d_call: TRBD1
v_call: TRBV19
clone_size: NA
cdr3_aa: CASSIGRQGIVGQPQHF
cdr3_nt: TGTGCCAGTAGTATAGGCAGACAGGGTATAGTAGGACAGCCCCAGCATTTT

j_call: TRBJ2-5
d_call: NA
v_call: TRBV28
clone_size: few
cdr3_aa: CASSLTGGPQETQYF
cdr3_nt: TGTGCCAGCAGTTTAACAGGCGGCCCGCAAGAGACCCAGTACTTC

j_call: TRBJ2-1
d_call: NA
v_call: TRBV5-1
clone_size: NA
cdr3_aa: CASVADLASPMDEQFF
cdr3_nt: TGCGCCAGCGTTGCCGATCTAGCATCCCCAATGGATGAGCAGTTCTTC

j_call: TRBJ1-1
d_call: NA
v_call: TRBV19
clone_size: NA
cdr3_aa: CASSPRSGVTEAFF
cdr3_nt: TGTGCCAGTAGTCCCCGATCGGGGGTCACTGAAGCTTTCTTT

j_call: TRBJ2-1
d_call: NA
v_call: TRBV4-1
clone_size: once
cdr3_aa: CATGQYNEQFF
cdr3_nt: TGCGCCACAGGCCAATACAATGAGCAGTTCTTC

j_call: TRBJ2-3
d_call: TRBD2
v_call: TRBV11-2
clone_size: NA
cdr3_aa: CASSFGTGGADTQYF
cdr3_nt: TGTGCCAGCAGCTTTGGAACGGGAGGGGCAGATACGCAGTATTTT

j_call: TRBJ2-3
d_call: NA
v_call: TRBV5-1
clone_size: NA
cdr3_aa: CASSLDRLTDTQYF
cdr3_nt: TGCGCCAGCAGCTTGGACAGGCTCACAGATACGCAGTATTTT

j_call: TRBJ2-2
d_call: NA
v_call: TRBV7-6
clone_size: NA
cdr3_aa: CAGSLAVVQLAGELFF
cdr3_nt: TGTGCCGGCAGCTTAGCGGTTGTTCAATTGGCTGGGGAGCTGTTTTTT